This TCR beta chain was found in a study of blood T cell repertoires in COVID-19. About the study: Collection of acute and convalescent COVID-19 samples took place in the United States, Italy and Spain. T cells, B-cell-depleted T cells, or PBMCs supplied cDNA or gDNA.

Method: immunoSEQ multiplex PCR; TCRdb's copy keeps in-frame clones and lacks some. Altogether fewer than 400,000 clones are present, roughly 89% being singletons, with the ten largest covering about 10%. Germline V CDR1 and CDR2: WNHNN, SYGVQD (reference sequence). V lost 6 bases to trimming and J lost 0 bases; unmatched junction nucleotides: 4. The CDR3 runs to 14 residues. The sample taken for sequencing was PBMCs or T cells enriched from blood (not recorded which). This clonotype was obtained from a woman aged 50 to 60 who had recovered from COVID-19. The chain employs TRBV10-1 and TRBJ1-1, with 7 bases that match TRBD1. CDR3 protein: CASSSQGMNTEAFF. The CDR3 DNA sequence: TGCGCCAGCAGCTCACAGGGGATGAACACTGAAGCTTTCTTT.